A single T cell receptor beta chain is shown here with its context. The CDR3 length is 14 residues. The V end lost 3 bases, the J end lost 7 bases, and 15 bases lay between the germline ends. CDR1 and CDR2 (germline): WSHSY, SAAADI. These data originate in a study of T-cell memory formation after mild COVID-19. From the 5' RACE reads, TCRdb called clonotypes with MiXCR, one entry per CDR3 protein. The sample yields about 360,000 distinct CDR3 sequences, approximately 14% seen once. This rearrangement joins TRBV10-2 to TRBJ2-5; the D is unclear. Sample: PBMCs or a T cell subset sorted from them (not recorded which). This TCR was recovered from a man aged 18 to 30 who had mild COVID-19 (a few samples of this study predate the infection). Cell type and time point are not known. This CDR3 is CASSEGLSMGTQYF. In nucleotides, the CDR3 is TGCGCCAGCAGTGAAGGTTTATCCATGGGGACCCAGTACTTC.